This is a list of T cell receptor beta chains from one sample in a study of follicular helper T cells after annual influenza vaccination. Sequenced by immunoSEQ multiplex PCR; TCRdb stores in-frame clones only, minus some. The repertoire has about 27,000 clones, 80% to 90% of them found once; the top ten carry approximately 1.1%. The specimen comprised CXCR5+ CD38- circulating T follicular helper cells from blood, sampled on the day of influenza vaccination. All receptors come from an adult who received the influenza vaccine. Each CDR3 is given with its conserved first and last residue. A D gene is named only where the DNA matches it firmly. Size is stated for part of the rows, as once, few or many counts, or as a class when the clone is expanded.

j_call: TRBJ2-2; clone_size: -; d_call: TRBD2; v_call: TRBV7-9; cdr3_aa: CASSFRRGGNTGELFF; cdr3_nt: TGTGCCAGCAGCTTTCGGCGGGGGGGGAACACCGGGGAGCTGTTTTTT
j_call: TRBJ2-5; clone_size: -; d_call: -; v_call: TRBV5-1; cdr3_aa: CASSLGTRVGQETQYF; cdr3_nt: TGCGCCAGCAGCTTGGGTACCCGGGTCGGTCAAGAGACCCAGTACTTC
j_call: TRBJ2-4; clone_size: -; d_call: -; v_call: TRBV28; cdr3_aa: CASSTSKNIQYF; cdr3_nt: TGTGCCAGCAGTACTAGCAAAAACATTCAGTACTTC
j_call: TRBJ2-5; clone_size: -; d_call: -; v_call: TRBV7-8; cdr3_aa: CASSSQAAGIEETQYF; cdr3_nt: TGTGCCAGCAGCTCCCAGGCCGCAGGGATCGAAGAGACCCAGTACTTC
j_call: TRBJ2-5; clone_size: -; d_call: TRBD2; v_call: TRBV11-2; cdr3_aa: CASSLEASGSKTQYF; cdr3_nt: TGTGCCAGCAGCTTAGAGGCCAGCGGGAGTAAGACCCAGTACTTC
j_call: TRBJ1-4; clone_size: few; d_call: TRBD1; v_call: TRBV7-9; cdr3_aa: CASSPRRTGGYEKLFF; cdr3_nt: TGTGCCAGCAGCCCCCGAAGGACAGGGGGCTATGAAAAACTGTTTTTT
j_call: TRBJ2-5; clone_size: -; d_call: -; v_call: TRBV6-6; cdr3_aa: CASRKSGAETQYF; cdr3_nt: TGTGCCAGCAGAAAGTCAGGGGCTGAGACCCAGTACTTC
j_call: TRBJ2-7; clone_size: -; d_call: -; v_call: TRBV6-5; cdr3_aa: CASSYRGPYEQYF; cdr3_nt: TGTGCCAGCAGTTACCGAGGGCCATACGAGCAGTACTTC
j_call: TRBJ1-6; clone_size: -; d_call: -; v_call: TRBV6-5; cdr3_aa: CASSYSGERAPLHF; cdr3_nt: TGTGCCAGCAGTTATTCAGGGGAAAGGGCACCCCTCCACTTT
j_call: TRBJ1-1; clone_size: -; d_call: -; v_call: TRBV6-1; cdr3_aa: CASSEAENTEAFF; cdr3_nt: TGTGCCAGCAGTGAGGCGGAGAACACTGAAGCTTTCTTT
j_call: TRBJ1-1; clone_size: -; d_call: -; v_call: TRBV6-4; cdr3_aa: CAGSARENTEAFF; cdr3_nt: TGTGCCGGCAGTGCAAGAGAGAACACTGAAGCTTTCTTT
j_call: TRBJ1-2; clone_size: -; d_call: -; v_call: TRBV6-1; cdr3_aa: CASSVSVYGYTF; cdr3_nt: TGTGCCAGCAGTGTATCGGTCTATGGCTACACCTTC
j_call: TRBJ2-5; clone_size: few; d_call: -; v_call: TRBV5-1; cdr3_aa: CASSLARPELGGETQYF; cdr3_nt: TGCGCCAGCAGCTTGGCCAGACCGGAGCTTGGCGGAGAGACCCAGTACTTC
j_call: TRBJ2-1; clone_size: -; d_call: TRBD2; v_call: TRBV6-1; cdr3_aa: CASSDPRLAGDNEQFF; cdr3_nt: TGTGCCAGCAGTGACCCGCGACTAGCGGGCGACAATGAGCAGTTCTTC
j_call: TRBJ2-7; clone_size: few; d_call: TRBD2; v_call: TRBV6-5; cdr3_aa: CASSYSGGGQYF; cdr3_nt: TGTGCCAGCAGTTACTCCGGGGGGGGCCAGTACTTC
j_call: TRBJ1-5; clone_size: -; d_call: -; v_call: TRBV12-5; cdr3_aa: CASGLDRAGNQPQHF; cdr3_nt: TGTGCTAGTGGTTTGGACAGGGCTGGGAATCAGCCCCAGCATTTT
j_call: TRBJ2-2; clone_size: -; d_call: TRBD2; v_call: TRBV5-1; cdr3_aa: CASSLGSGVTGELFF; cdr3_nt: TGCGCCAGCAGCTTAGGTAGCGGGGTAACCGGGGAGCTGTTTTTT
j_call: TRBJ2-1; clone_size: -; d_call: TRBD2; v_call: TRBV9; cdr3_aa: CASSRTSGGAYEQFF; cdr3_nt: TGTGCCAGCAGCCGGACTAGCGGGGGGGCCTATGAGCAGTTCTTC
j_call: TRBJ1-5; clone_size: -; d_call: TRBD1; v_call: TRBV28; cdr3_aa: CASSHRGDRRHQPQHF; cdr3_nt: TGTGCCAGCAGTCACCGGGGGGACAGGAGACATCAGCCCCAGCATTTT
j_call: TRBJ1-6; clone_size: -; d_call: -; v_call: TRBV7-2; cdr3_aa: CASSLWSGRASPLHF; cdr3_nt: TGTGCCAGCAGCTTATGGTCGGGCAGGGCTTCACCCCTCCACTTT
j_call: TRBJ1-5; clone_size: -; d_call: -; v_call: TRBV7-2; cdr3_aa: CASSLAGHSNQPQHF; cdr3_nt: TGTGCCAGCAGCTTAGCGGGCCATAGCAATCAGCCCCAGCATTTT
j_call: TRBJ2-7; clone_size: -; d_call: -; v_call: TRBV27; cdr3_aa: CASSTNQGGEQYF; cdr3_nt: TGTGCCAGCAGCACTAACCAGGGTGGGGAGCAGTACTTC
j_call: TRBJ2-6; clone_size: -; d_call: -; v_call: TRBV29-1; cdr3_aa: CSGPRSSGANVLTF; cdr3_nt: TGCAGCGGCCCCCGGAGCTCTGGGGCCAACGTCCTGACTTTC
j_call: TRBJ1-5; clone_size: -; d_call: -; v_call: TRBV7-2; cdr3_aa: CASSLFINGNQPQHF; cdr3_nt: TGTGCCAGCAGCTTATTCATTAACGGGAATCAGCCCCAGCATTTT
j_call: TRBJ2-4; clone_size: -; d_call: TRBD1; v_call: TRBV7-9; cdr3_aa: CASSATGIRNIQYF; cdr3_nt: TGTGCCAGCAGCGCGACAGGGATCCGGAACATTCAGTACTTC
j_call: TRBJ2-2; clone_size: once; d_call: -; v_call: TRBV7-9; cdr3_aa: CASSPGTTNTGELFF; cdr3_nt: TGTGCCAGCAGCCCCGGGACAACAAACACCGGGGAGCTGTTTTTT
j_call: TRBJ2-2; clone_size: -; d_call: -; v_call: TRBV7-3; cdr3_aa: CASSLTSGTGELFF; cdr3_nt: TGTGCCAGCAGCTTAACTTCGGGTACCGGGGAGCTGTTTTTT
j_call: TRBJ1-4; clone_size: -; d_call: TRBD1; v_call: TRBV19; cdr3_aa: CASSIAGQPRGKLFF; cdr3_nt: TGTGCCAGTAGTATAGCGGGACAGCCCAGAGGGAAACTGTTTTTT
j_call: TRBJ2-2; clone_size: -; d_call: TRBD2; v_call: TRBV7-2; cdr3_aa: CASSLVAGVQRTGELFF; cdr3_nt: TGTGCCAGCAGCTTAGTGGCGGGAGTCCAACGGACCGGGGAGCTGTTTTTT
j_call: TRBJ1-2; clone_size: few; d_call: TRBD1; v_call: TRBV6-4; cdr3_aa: CASSAYGTGEGGYTF; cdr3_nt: TGTGCCAGCAGTGCATATGGGACAGGGGAAGGTGGCTACACCTTC
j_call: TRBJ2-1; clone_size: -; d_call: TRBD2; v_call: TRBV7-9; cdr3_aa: CASSLLGLAGDNEQFF; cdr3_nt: TGTGCCAGCAGCTTACTGGGACTAGCGGGAGACAATGAGCAGTTCTTC
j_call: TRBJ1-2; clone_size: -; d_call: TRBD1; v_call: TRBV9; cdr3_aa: CASSASTGTSYGYTF; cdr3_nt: TGTGCCAGCAGCGCTTCGACAGGGACTAGCTATGGCTACACCTTC
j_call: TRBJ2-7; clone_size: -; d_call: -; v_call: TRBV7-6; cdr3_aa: CASSQNGVKGFGQYF; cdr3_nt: TGTGCCAGCAGCCAGAACGGGGTAAAGGGTTTCGGGCAGTACTTC
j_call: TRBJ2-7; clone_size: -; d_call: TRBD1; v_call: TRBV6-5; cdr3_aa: CASSYAPGTARQQYF; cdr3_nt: TGTGCCAGCAGTTACGCGCCTGGGACAGCCAGGCAGCAGTACTTC
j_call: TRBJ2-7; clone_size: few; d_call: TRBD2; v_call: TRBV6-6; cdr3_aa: CASSSPGGGERYEQYF; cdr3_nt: TGTGCCAGCAGTTCCCCTGGCGGGGGGGAACGCTACGAGCAGTACTTC
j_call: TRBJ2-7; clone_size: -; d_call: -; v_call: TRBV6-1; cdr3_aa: CASSQNRQGTYEQYF; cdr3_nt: TGTGCCAGCAGTCAGAACAGGCAGGGGACCTACGAGCAGTACTTC
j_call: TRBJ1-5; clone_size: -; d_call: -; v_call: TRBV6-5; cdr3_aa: CASSYGQGHGPQHF; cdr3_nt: TGTGCCAGCAGTTACGGCCAGGGCCACGGGCCCCAGCATTTT
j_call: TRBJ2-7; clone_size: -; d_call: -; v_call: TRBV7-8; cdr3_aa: CASSVHQRVYEQYF; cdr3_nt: TGTGCCAGCAGCGTCCACCAGAGGGTCTACGAGCAGTACTTC
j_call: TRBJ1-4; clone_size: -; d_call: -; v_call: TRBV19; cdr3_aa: CASSMQQGGEKLFF; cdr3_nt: TGTGCCAGTAGTATGCAGCAGGGCGGCGAAAAACTGTTTTTT
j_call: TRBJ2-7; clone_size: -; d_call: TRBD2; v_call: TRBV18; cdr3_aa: CASSPARASGRTYEQYF; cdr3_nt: TGTGCCAGCTCACCTGCAAGGGCTAGCGGGCGTACCTACGAGCAGTACTTC
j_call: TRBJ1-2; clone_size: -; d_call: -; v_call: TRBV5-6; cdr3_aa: CASSLVWQGGGHTF; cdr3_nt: TGTGCCAGCAGCTTGGTTTGGCAGGGTGGCGGCCACACCTTC
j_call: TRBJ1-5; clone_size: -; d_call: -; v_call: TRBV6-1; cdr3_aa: CASSDFNSNQPQHF; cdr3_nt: TGTGCCAGCAGTGACTTTAATAGCAATCAGCCCCAGCATTTT
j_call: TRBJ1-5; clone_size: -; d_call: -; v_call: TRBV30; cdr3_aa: CAWSRTGNNQPQHF; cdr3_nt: TGTGCCTGGAGTCGTACAGGGAATAATCAGCCCCAGCATTTT
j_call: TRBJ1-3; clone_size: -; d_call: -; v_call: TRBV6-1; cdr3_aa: CASSVNTVGNTIYF; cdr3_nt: TGTGCCAGCAGTGTAAATACAGTTGGAAACACCATATATTTT
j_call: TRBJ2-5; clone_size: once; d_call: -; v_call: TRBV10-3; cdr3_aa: CAISDPAVRETQYF; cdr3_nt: TGTGCCATCAGTGACCCAGCGGTACGGGAGACCCAGTACTTC
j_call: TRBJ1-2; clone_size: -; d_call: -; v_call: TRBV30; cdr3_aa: CAWRMHTQGLGYGHTF; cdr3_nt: TGTGCCTGGCGCATGCATACCCAGGGGTTAGGCTATGGCCACACCTTC